These 27 T cell receptor beta chains originate from one sample sequenced in a study of shared clonotypes between healthy human individuals. The repertoire was sequenced with immunoSEQ multiplex PCR; TCRdb's copy has only in-frame clones and lacks some. Counted here are 950,000 to 1,100,000 clones, 75% to 85% occurring once; the ten biggest clones make up roughly 0.65%. Input material: memory CD4+ T cells from PBMCs. Subset in this sample: CD45RA-negative fraction. The receptors derive from a man between 18 and 35 years old in good health. Some clones in this sample may be carry-over from other donors' samples.

This sequence joins TRBV2 and TRBJ1-2, with D uncertain. Between the trimmed V and J ends, which lost 2 bases and 3 bases, there was a span of 4 bases. CDR1 is SNHLY, CDR2 FYNNEI, per germline. This CDR3 spans 12 amino acids. DNA of the CDR3: TGTGCCAGCAGTGAACTGGACTATGGCTACACCTTC. This encodes CASSELDYGYTF.

This clone has a handful of counts. The identical CDR3 is also encoded by other nucleotide sequences in the sample. The chain employs TRBV28 and TRBJ1-2; D not certain. The V and J ends lost 3 bases and 2 bases respectively, with 10 bases between them. The CDR3 runs to 14 residues. The germline CDR1 and CDR2 sequences are MDHEN and SYDVKM. The CDR3 DNA is TGTGCCAGCAGTTTCGGGCAGAGCAACTATGGCTACACCTTC. Its protein product is CASSFGQSNYGYTF.

The genes are TRBV27 and TRBJ2-5; D gene ambiguous. V lost 2 bases and J 5 bases, leaving 9 bases between the germline ends. Germline lookup yields CDR1 MNHEY and CDR2 SMNVEV (reference sequence). CDR3 length: 13 residues. The CDR3 region is CASSLSILETQYF. In nucleotides, the CDR3 is TGTGCCAGCAGTTTAAGCATCCTGGAGACCCAGTACTTC.

A note on this clone: Germline is not matched at one junction end, which may reflect a read error. This rearrangement joins TRBV15 to TRBJ1-4, with unresolved D. The CDR3 has 13 residues. Germline assignment: CDR1 LNHNV and CDR2 YYDKDF (reference sequence). CDR3 bases: TGTGCCACCAGCAGAGACGGTAATGAAAAACTGTCTTTT. This sequence encodes CATSRDGNEKLSF.

The chain links TRBV6-5 to TRBJ2-1, with D perhaps assigned TRBD1 or TRBD2 (5 bases each). Germline CDR1 reads MNHEY; CDR2 reads SVGAGI. The CDR3 sequence is 13 residues long. V dropped 6 bases and J dropped 8 bases, with 14 bases sitting between them. The CDR3 bases are TGTGCCAGCAGGCCTAGGGGAGATCATGAGCAGTTCTTC. This sequence encodes CASRPRGDHEQFF.

This clone has only one observation. The chain couples TRBV7-9 to TRBJ2-7, with TRBD2 matching 9 bases. With V trimmed by 1 base and J by 6 bases, 10 bases remained unmatched. This CDR3 comprises 16 residues. Germline V CDR1 and CDR2: SEHNR, FQNEAQ (reference sequence). For the CDR3, the DNA is TGTGCCAGCAGCTTAGATGGACTAGCGAGACGCGGCGAGCAGTACTTC. Its protein product is CASSLDGLARRGEQYF.

CDR3 DNA: TGTGCCAGTAGTGAACAGGGGGCCACTGGAAACACCATATATTTT. Translated: CASSEQGATGNTIYF. The V and J genes are TRBV19 and TRBJ1-3; 9 nucleotides align to TRBD1. CDR1 and CDR2 from the germline V gene are LNHDA and SQIVND (reference sequence). This CDR3 spans 15 amino acids. With V trimmed by 5 bases and J by 2 bases, 4 bases remained unmatched.

The chain has TRBV27 and TRBJ1-1, with D possibly TRBD1 on 5 matching bases. The CDR3 contains 15 residues. Deletions cut 3 bases from V and 5 bases from J, with 16 bases between. Germline CDR1 is MNHEY and CDR2 is SMNVEV (reference sequence). As DNA, the CDR3 is TGTGCCAGCAGTTTTGGAGGCAGCGGGGGGACTGAAGCTTTCTTT. The encoded protein is CASSFGGSGGTEAFF.

The rearrangement joins TRBV19 to TRBJ1-2, with 9 positions matching TRBD1. With V trimmed by 5 bases and J by 4 bases, 8 bases remained unmatched. Per the germline V gene, CDR1 is LNHDA and CDR2 is SQIVND (reference sequence). The CDR3 has 15 residues. This CDR3 is CASSPQGARGYGYTF. In DNA form, the CDR3 reads TGTGCCAGTAGTCCACAGGGGGCGCGTGGCTATGGCTACACCTTC. Supplemented by reference TRBV19 and TRBJ1-2, the full variable domain reads DGGITQSPKYLFRKEGQNVTLSCEQNLNHDAMYWYRQDPGQGLRLIYYSQIVNDFQKGDIAEGYSVSREKKESFPLTVTSAQKNPTAFYLCASSPQGARGYGYTFGSGTRLTVV.

The chain employs TRBV7-9 and TRBJ1-1; D not certain. The V end was cut by 3 bases, the J end by 4 bases, with 15 bases between. Germline CDR1 and CDR2: SEHNR and FQNEAQ (reference sequence). The CDR3 sequence is 15 residues long. In DNA, the CDR3 is TGTGCCAGCAGCTTGATGGCCCCGGGTAGCACTGAAGCTTTCTTT. Translation: CASSLMAPGSTEAFF.

CDR3 in amino acids: CASSLLTRTYEQYF. DNA of the CDR3: TGTGCCAGCAGCCTCCTAACTAGGACCTACGAGCAGTACTTC. The chain is built from TRBV7-6 and TRBJ2-7, with D possibly matching TRBD2 (5 bases). CDR1 is SGHVS and CDR2 is FNYEAQ in the germline V gene. The CDR3 length is 14 residues. Deletions cut 5 bases from V and 2 bases from J, with 13 bases between.

This clone was seen just once. V is TRBV5-1 and J is TRBJ2-7, with TRBD2 identical over 10 bases. From germline, CDR1 is SGHRS and CDR2 YFSETQ. J gave up 7 bases and V 0 bases, and 7 bases lay outside the gene matches. The CDR3 covers 15 residues. CDR3 coding DNA: TGCGCCAGCAGCTTGGCAGGGACTAGCGTGGCGGAGCAGTACTTC. Translated, it gives CASSLAGTSVAEQYF. The whole variable domain, filled in from reference TRBV5-1 and TRBJ2-7, reads KAGVTQTPRYLIKTRGQQVTLSCSPISGHRSVSWYQQTPGQGLQFLFEYFSETQRNKGNFPGRFSGRQFSNSRSEMNVSTLELGDSALYLCASSLAGTSVAEQYFGPGTRLTVT.

This clone was seen only a few times. The V gene is TRBV7-7, the J gene TRBJ2-1; the D call may be TRBD1 or TRBD2 (5 bases each). Trimming pared 3 bases from V and 8 bases from J, leaving 17 bases between. Looked up from germline, CDR1 is SSHAT and CDR2 is FNYEAQ (reference sequence). CDR3 length: 15 residues. The CDR3 loop reads CASSFTGTPNDEQFF. For the CDR3, the DNA is TGTGCCAGCAGCTTCACCGGGACCCCTAACGATGAGCAGTTCTTC.

This chain uses TRBV27 with TRBJ1-1; tentatively, D is TRBD1 (6 bases). The CDR3 spans 14 residues. Germline V gene lookup returns CDR1 MNHEY and CDR2 SMNVEV (reference sequence). V was trimmed by 5 bases and J by 3 bases, leaving 13 bases between them. CDR3 sequence reads: CASSPSQGYTEAFF. The CDR3 region has the DNA TGTGCCAGCAGTCCCTCACAGGGCTACACTGAAGCTTTCTTT.

This clone came up a few times. With a far larger clone one base away, a read error is the likely cause. This chain connects TRBV27 to TRBJ2-1; tentatively, D is TRBD2 (6 bases). CDR1 is MNHEY and CDR2 is SMNVEV in the germline V gene (reference sequence). CDR3 size: 14 residues. V was shortened by 8 bases and J by 5 bases, with 16 bases between the two germline ends. The CDR3 is CASGRGLGDNEQFF. The CDR3 DNA reads TGTGCCAGCGGTCGGGGACTCGGAGACAATGAGCAGTTCTTC.

The genes are TRBV18 and TRBJ1-1; D is possibly TRBD1 (5 bases). Trimming took off 1 base at V and 3 bases at J, with 9 bases between the two ends. Germline loops: CDR1 KGHSH, CDR2 LQKENI. This CDR3 comprises 14 residues. The CDR3 DNA is TGTGCCAGCTCACCACAGGGGTCCGACACTGAAGCTTTCTTT. Protein: CASSPQGSDTEAFF.

Details on this clone: Other nucleotide sequences in the sample specify the same CDR3. V usage is TRBV5-1 and J usage is TRBJ2-3; D remains unclear. V was shortened by 0 bases and J by 5 bases, with 4 bases between the two germline ends. Germline assignment: CDR1 SGHRS and CDR2 YFSETQ. The CDR3 runs 12 residues. The CDR3 reads CASSLAGDTQYF. In DNA, the CDR3 is TGCGCCAGCAGCTTGGCAGGAGATACGCAGTATTTT.

A word on this clone: Other DNA sequences within the sample encode an identical CDR3. The gene calls are TRBV9 and TRBJ1-4, with a tentative D call TRBD1 (6 bases). This CDR3 has 15 residues. Trimming took 0 bases from V and 8 from J, leaving 14 bases between them. Germline CDR1 and CDR2: SGDLS and YYNGEE. This CDR3 reads CASSVGTVQGEKLFF. In DNA form, the CDR3 reads TGTGCCAGCAGCGTAGGGACAGTTCAGGGCGAAAAACTGTTTTTT.

This chain uses TRBV7-3 with TRBJ2-5, with 7 bases matching TRBD1. J lost 4 bases, V lost 6 bases, and 8 bases had no gene match. From germline, CDR1 is SGHTA and CDR2 FQGTGA. The CDR3 contains 14 residues. The CDR3 loop reads CASSFTGATETQYF. The CDR3 DNA sequence: TGTGCCAGCAGTTTTACAGGGGCCACAGAGACCCAGTACTTC.

This chain joins TRBV4-1 and TRBJ2-7; D might be TRBD1 (6 bases). Germline loops: CDR1 MGHRA, CDR2 YSYEKL. The CDR3 consists of 17 residues. Trimming removed 1 base from V and 3 bases from J, with 19 bases in between. CDR3 sequence (DNA): TGCGCCAGCAGCCAAGGACCCGGGACAACTCTCCGCTACGAGCAGTACTTC. Protein: CASSQGPGTTLRYEQYF.

The count of this clone is one. The genes are TRBV28 and TRBJ1-2; D ambiguous. Deletions cut 6 bases from V and 4 bases from J, with 15 bases between. Germline CDR1 and CDR2: MDHEN and SYDVKM. The CDR3 covers 14 residues. The CDR3 sequence: CASSVGPGGYGYTF. In nucleotides, the CDR3 is TGTGCCAGCAGCGTAGGCCCGGGAGGCTATGGCTACACCTTC.

The chain employs TRBV19 and TRBJ1-5, with D unclear. From germline, CDR1 is LNHDA and CDR2 SQIVND (reference sequence). The CDR3 contains 14 residues. Trimming pared 2 bases from V and 2 bases from J, leaving 7 bases between. CDR3 DNA sequence: TGTGCCAGTAGTATACAAGCGGGCAATCAGCCCCAGCATTTT. This sequence encodes CASSIQAGNQPQHF.

The CDR3 DNA sequence: TGTGCCAGCAGTTTAACTGTCGGAGGGCAGTATTTT. Translating it yields CASSLTVGGQYF. The chain combines TRBV28 with TRBJ2-3; the D gene is possibly TRBD2 (5 bases). Germline CDR1 is MDHEN and CDR2 is SYDVKM. The ends were cut back, 2 bases at V and 11 bases at J, with 11 bases in the middle. The CDR3 runs 12 residues.

The V and J genes are TRBV28 and TRBJ2-4; D is tentatively TRBD1 or TRBD2 (6 bases each). The CDR3 is made up of 17 amino acids. CDR1 and CDR2 from the germline V gene are MDHEN and SYDVKM. V gave up 5 bases and J gave up 1 base, with 18 bases separating them. Here the CDR3 DNA reads TGTGCCAGCAGTATCGGGACCAGGGGAGGTGCCAAAAACATTCAGTACTTC. It translates to CASSIGTRGGAKNIQYF.

The chain recombines TRBV19 with TRBJ1-5; D remains ambiguous. Trimming shortened V by 1 base and J by 9 bases, and 4 bases separated the two germline ends. The CDR3 is made up of 11 amino acids. Germline CDR1 LNHDA, CDR2 SQIVND (reference sequence). CDR3 residues: CASSIGGPQHF. For the CDR3, the DNA is TGTGCCAGTAGTATAGGGGGGCCCCAGCATTTT.

The chain combines TRBV18 with TRBJ2-1, with 8 bases aligning to TRBD2. The CDR3 loop spans 15 amino acids. Germline CDR1 and CDR2: KGHSH and LQKENI. Trimming removed 2 bases from V and 9 bases from J; junction bases left unmatched: 9. The CDR3 protein is CASSPGVAGSREQFF. For the CDR3, the DNA is TGTGCCAGCTCACCAGGAGTAGCGGGATCGCGTGAGCAGTTCTTC.

V and J are TRBV28 and TRBJ1-5; D call uncertain. V was trimmed by 3 bases and J by 1 base, leaving 4 bases between them. Germline V gene data show CDR1 as MDHEN and CDR2 as SYDVKM. The CDR3 consists of 13 residues. This chain's CDR3 is CASSFQSNQPQHF. The CDR3 DNA follows: TGTGCCAGCAGTTTCCAAAGCAATCAGCCCCAGCATTTT.